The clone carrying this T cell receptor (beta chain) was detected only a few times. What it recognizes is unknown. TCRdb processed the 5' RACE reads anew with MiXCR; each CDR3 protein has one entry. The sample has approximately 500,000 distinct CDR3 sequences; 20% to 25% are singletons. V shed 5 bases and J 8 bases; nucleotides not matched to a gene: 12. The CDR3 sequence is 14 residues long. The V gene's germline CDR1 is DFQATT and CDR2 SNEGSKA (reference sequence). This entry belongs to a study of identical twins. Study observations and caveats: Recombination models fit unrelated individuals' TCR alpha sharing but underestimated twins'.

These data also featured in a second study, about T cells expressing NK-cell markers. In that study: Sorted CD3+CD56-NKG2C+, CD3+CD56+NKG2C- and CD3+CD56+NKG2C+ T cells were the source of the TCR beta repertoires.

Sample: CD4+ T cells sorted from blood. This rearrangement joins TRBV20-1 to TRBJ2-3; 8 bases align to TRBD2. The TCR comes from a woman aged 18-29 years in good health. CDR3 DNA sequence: TGCAGTGCTCAGTTGGGGAGCGGGGGAAGTACGCAGTATTTT. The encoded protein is CSAQLGSGGSTQYF.